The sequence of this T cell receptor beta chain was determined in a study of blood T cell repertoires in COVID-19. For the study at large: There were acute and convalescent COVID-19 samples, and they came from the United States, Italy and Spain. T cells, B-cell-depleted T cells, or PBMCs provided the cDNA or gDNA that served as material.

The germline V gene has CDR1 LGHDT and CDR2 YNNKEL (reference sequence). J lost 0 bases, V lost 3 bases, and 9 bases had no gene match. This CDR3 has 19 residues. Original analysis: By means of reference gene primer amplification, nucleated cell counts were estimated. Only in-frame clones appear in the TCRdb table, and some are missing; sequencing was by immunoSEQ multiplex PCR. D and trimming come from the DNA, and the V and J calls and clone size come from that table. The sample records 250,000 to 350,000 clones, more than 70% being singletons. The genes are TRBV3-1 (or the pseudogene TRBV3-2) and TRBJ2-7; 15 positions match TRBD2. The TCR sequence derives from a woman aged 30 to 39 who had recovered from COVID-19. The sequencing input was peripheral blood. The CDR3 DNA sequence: TGTGCCAGCAGCCAGGCCGGACTAGCGGGGGGGCCCAGCTCCTACGAGCAGTACTTC. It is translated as CASSQAGLAGGPSSYEQYF.